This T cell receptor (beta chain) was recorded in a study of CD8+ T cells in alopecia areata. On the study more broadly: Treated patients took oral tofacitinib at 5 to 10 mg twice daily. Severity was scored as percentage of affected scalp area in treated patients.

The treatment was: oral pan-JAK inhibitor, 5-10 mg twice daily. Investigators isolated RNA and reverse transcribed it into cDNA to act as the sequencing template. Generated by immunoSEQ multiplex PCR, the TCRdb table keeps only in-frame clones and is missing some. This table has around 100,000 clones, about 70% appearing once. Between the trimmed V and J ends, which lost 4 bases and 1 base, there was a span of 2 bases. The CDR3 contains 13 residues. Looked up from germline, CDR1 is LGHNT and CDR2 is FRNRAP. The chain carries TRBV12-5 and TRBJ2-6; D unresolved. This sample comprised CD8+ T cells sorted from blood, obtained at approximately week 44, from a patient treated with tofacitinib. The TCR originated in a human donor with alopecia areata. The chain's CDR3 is CASGSSGANVLTF. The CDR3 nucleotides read TGTGCTAGTGGTTCGTCTGGGGCCAACGTCCTGACTTTC.